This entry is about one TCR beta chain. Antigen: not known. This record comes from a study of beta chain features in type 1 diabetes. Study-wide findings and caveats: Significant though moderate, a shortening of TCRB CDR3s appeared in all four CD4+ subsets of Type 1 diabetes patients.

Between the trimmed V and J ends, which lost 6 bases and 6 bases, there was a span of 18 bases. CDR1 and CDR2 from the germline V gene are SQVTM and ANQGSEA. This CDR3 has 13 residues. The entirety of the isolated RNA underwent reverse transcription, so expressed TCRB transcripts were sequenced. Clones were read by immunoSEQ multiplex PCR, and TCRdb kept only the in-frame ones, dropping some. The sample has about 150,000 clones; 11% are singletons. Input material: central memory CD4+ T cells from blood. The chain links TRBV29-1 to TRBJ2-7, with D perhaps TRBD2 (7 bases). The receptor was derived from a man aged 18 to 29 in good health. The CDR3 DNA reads TGCAGCGTCAGGGGCGGGAGAACTGGCGAGCAGTACTTC. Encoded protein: CSVRGGRTGEQYF.